Detailed here is one T cell receptor (beta chain). No cognate antigen has been identified for it. No qualities accompany the bases; no much larger clone lies one base away. From cysteine to phenylalanine, the CDR3 is 16 amino acids long. Only the CDR3 part of the read is kept: 48 bases, read in frame from the first base. Cut back by 0 bases and 8 bases, the V and J ends lie 20 bases apart. The germline V gene (reference sequence) provides CDR1 DFQATT and CDR2 SNEGSKA. RNA was extracted using the RNeasy kit, and roughly 0.45 to 1 ug of the RNA was reverse transcribed with random hexamers. The immunoSEQ multiplex PCR assay, covering 54 Vbeta and 13 Jbeta segments, was used to amplify TCR beta CDR3 regions. PCR amplification bias was corrected using a synthetic template baseline for primer optimization and computational correction. Per the authors' processing: Reads were annotated to V, D and J genes according to IMGT and were analyzed with immunoSEQ Analyzer, with only productive sequences retained. Clonality was calculated as one minus the Shannon entropy normalized by log2 of the number of productive unique sequences. For each patient and control, public and private clones were evaluated among the 100 most prevalent clones. A clone was defined as Susac-specific if it was absent from the healthy and MS cohorts, from roughly 990 published viral clones and from other ImmuneACCESS disease sequences. TCRdb redid the processing of the public reads, applying fastp at Q25 and MiXCR, and retained in-frame beta chains. Duplicate CDR3 protein sequences are folded into a single record with the most common DNA and genes. In this record, the V and J calls reflect TCRdb's handling and not the investigators' own analysis. This sample is represented by some 170,000 distinct CDR3 sequences; around 94% of them were singletons. The top ten constitute around 0.094% of the sample.

This specimen comes from a study of CD8 T cells in Susac syndrome (dated by TCRdb to between 2018 and 2020). About the full investigation: Of the Susac syndrome patients who were sequenced, more than five had clinically active disease and eight were in clinical remission. Susac syndrome patients were therapy-naive, on corticosteroids (some also receiving IVIg), or on IVIg alone at blood withdrawal. Whether CD8+ T cell activation and differentiation in Susac syndrome was antigen driven was tested using repertoire sequencing. The paper's findings and limits, for the study overall: The study acknowledged that relatively few individuals were included in the TCR sequencing and HLA analysis. In the CD4+ T cell repertoire of Susac syndrome patients, clonal expansion was not detected.

Peripheral blood CD8+ and CD4+ T cells from healthy donors, Susac syndrome patients and multiple sclerosis patients were profiled using high-throughput TCR beta sequencing. The Susac syndrome patients fulfilled recently defined diagnostic criteria for either definite or probable disease. CD8+ TEMRA cells were enriched by FACS, while bulk CD8+ and CD4+ T cells were purified by magnetic negative isolation. Blood was drawn into EDTA tubes, processed within 24 hours, and PBMCs were isolated by density gradient centrifugation. PBMCs intended for TCR sequencing were cryopreserved in liquid nitrogen and were subsequently thawed in a 37 degrees C water bath. A purity of at least 90% was achieved for sorted or isolated CD4+, CD8+ and CD8+ TEMRA cells.

The clonotype originates from a human donor with Susac syndrome. Recombination linked TRBV20-1 to TRBJ2-1; TRBD1 is a weak D gene call, 7 bases matching. What was sequenced was CD4+ T cells from PBMCs. The sequenced DNA is TGCAGTGCTAGAGATCTATTAAACAGGGGCGGGGATGAGCAGTTCTTC. This gives the protein CSARDLLNRGGDEQFF.